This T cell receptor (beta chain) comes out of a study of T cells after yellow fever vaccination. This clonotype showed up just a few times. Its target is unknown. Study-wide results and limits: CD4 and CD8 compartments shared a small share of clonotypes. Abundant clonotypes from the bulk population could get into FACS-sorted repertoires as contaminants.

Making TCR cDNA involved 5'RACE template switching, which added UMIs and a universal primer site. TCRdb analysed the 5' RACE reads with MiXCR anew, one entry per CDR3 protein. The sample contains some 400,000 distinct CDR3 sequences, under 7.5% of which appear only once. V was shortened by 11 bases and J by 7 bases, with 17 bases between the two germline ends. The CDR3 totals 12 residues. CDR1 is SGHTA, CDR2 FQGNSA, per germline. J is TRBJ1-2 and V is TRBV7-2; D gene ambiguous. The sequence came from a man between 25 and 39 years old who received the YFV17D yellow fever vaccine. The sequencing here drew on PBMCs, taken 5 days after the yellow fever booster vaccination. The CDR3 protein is CAHGRSSLGYTF. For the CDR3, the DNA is TGTGCCCACGGGCGTTCTTCCCTTGGCTACACCTTC.